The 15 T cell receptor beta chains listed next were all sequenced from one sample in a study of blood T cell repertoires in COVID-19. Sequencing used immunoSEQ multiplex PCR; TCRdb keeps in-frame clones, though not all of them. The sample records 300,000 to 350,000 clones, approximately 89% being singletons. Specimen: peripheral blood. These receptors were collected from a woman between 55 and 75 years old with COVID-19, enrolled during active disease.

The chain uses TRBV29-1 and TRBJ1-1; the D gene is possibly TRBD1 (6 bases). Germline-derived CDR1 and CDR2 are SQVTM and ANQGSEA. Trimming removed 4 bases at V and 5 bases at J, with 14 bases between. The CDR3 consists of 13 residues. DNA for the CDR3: TGCAGCGTTGCAGGTCAGGGGACGACTGAAGCTTTCTTT. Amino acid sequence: CSVAGQGTTEAFF.

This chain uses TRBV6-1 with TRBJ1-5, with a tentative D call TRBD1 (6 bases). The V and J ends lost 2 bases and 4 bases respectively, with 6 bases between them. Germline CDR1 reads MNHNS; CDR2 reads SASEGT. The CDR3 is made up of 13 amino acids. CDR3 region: CASSEQGNQPQHF. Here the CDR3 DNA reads TGTGCCAGCAGTGAACAGGGGAATCAGCCCCAGCATTTT.

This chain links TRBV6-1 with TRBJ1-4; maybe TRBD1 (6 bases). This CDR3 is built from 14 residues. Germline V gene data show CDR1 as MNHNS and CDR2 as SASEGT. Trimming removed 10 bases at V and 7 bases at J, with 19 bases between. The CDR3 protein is CATEFRGRGEKLFF. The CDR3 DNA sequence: TGTGCCACCGAGTTCAGGGGAAGGGGTGAAAAACTGTTTTTT.

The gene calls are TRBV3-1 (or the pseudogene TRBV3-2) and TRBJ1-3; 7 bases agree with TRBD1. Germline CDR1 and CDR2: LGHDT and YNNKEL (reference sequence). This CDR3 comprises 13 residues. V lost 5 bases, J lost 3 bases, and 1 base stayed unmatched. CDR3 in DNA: TGTGCCAGCAGCGGACAGGTTGGAAACACCATATATTTT. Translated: CASSGQVGNTIYF.

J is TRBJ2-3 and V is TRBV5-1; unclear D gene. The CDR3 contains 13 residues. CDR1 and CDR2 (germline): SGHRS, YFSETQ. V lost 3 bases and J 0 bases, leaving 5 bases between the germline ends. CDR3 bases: TGCGCCAGCAGCTCGACTAGCACAGATACGCAGTATTTT. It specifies CASSSTSTDTQYF. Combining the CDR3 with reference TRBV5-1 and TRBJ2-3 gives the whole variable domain KAGVTQTPRYLIKTRGQQVTLSCSPISGHRSVSWYQQTPGQGLQFLFEYFSETQRNKGNFPGRFSGRQFSNSRSEMNVSTLELGDSALYLCASSSTSTDTQYFGPGTRLTVL.

The CDR3 sequence: CASSQGWLATSYEQYF. The CDR3 nucleotides read TGTGCCAGCAGCCAAGGCTGGCTAGCGACCTCCTACGAGCAGTACTTC. V is TRBV3-1 (or the pseudogene TRBV3-2) and J is TRBJ2-7; maybe TRBD2 (6 bases). The V end was cut by 1 base, the J end by 0 bases, with 13 bases between. Germline CDR1 LGHDT, CDR2 YNNKEL (reference sequence). The CDR3 loop spans 16 amino acids.

CDR3 residues: CASSTTARDRGRYEQYF. Here the CDR3 DNA reads TGTGCCAGCAGCACCACCGCCCGGGACAGGGGGCGATACGAGCAGTACTTC. The chain employs TRBV9 and TRBJ2-7; 12 bases agree with TRBD1. The CDR3 has 17 amino acids. V dropped 4 bases and J dropped 4; count of bases not matched to a gene: 12. In germline, CDR1 is SGDLS, CDR2 YYNGEE.

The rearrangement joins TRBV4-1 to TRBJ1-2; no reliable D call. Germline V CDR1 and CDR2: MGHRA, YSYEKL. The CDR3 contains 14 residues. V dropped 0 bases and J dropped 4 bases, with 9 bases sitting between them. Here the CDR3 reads CASSQDGLLYGYTF. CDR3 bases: TGCGCCAGCAGCCAAGATGGCCTTCTCTATGGCTACACCTTC.

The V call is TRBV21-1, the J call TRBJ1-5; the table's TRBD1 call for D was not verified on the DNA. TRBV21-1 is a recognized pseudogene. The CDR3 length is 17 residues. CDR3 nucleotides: TGTGCCAGCAGCAAAGGAGAGACAGAATATAGCAATCAGCCCCAGCATTTT. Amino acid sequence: CASSKGETEYSNQPQHF.

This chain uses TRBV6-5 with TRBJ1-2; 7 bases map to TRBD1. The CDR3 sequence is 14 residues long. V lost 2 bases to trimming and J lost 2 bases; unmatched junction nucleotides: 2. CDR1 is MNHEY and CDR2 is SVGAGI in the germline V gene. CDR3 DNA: TGTGCCAGCAGTTACCGACAGGGAAACTATGGCTACACCTTC. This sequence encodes CASSYRQGNYGYTF.

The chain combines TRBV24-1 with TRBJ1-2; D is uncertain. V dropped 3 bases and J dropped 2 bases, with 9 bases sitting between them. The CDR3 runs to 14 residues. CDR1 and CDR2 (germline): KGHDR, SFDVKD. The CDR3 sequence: CATSDTGSNYGYTF. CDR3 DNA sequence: TGTGCCACCAGTGATACGGGGTCCAACTATGGCTACACCTTC.

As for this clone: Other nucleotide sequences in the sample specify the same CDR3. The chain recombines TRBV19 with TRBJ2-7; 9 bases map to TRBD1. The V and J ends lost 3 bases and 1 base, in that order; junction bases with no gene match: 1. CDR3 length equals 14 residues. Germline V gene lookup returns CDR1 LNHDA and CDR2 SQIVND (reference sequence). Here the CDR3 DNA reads TGTGCCAGTAGTATTGGACAGGGGTCCTACGAGCAGTACTTC. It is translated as CASSIGQGSYEQYF.

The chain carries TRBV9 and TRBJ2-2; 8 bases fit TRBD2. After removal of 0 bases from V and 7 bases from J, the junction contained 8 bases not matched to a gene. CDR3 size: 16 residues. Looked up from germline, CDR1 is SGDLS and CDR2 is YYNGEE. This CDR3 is CASSVVGGTSNGELFF. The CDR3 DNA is TGTGCCAGCAGCGTAGTCGGGGGGACTAGTAACGGGGAGCTGTTTTTT.

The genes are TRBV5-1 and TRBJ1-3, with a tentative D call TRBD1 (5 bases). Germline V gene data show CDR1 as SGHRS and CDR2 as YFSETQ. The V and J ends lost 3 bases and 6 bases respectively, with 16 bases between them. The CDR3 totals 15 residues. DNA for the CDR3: TGCGCCAGCAGCTCCACTCAGGGTCCATTAAACACCATATATTTT. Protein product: CASSSTQGPLNTIYF.

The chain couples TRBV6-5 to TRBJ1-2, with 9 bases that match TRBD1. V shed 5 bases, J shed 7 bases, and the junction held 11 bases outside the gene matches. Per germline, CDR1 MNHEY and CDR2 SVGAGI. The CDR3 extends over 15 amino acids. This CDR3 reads CASSLPGQGGAGYTF. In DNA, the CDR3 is TGTGCCAGCAGTCTCCCGGGACAGGGAGGGGCTGGCTACACCTTC.